One T cell receptor (beta chain) is described in this entry. This sample is drawn from a study of blood T cell repertoires in COVID-19. Overall study: Donors in the United States, Italy and Spain gave samples during acute or convalescent COVID-19. PBMCs, B-cell-depleted T cells, or T cells provided the cDNA or gDNA that made up the material.

In the original analysis: For nucleated cells, counts were estimated from reference gene primer amplification. Assay used: immunoSEQ multiplex PCR; TCRdb lists only in-frame clones, some missing. V and J calls and clone size follow that table, whereas D and trimming were derived from the DNA. Seen here are about 180,000 clones, approximately 83% observed once, and the top ten hold 8% to 10%. Sequencing was done on a sample of peripheral blood. This sequence was found in a man aged 50-60 years with active or convalescent COVID-19.

This CDR3 reads CASSYGQANTYEQYF. In nucleotides, the CDR3 is TGCGCCAGCAGCTACGGACAGGCAAACACCTACGAGCAGTACTTC. J is TRBJ2-7 and V is TRBV5-1, with 7 bases matching TRBD1. The germline V gene encodes CDR1 SGHRS and CDR2 YFSETQ. CDR3 size: 15 residues. V lost 3 bases and J lost 2; bases outside the gene matches: 8. The whole variable domain, remainder taken from reference TRBV5-1 and TRBJ2-7, is KAGVTQTPRYLIKTRGQQVTLSCSPISGHRSVSWYQQTPGQGLQFLFEYFSETQRNKGNFPGRFSGRQFSNSRSEMNVSTLELGDSALYLCASSYGQANTYEQYFGPGTRLTVT.